Below are 23 T cell receptor beta chains sequenced from a single sample in a study of PD-1 blockade in mismatch repair-deficient tumors. The assay was immunoSEQ multiplex PCR, and TCRdb's table has in-frame clones only and misses some. The sample has approximately 79,000 clones; roughly 80% are singletons. Sequencing was performed on peripheral blood, taken 44 weeks after starting pembrolizumab. These receptors were collected from an adult with mismatch repair-deficient cancer.

The J gene is TRBJ1-1, the V gene TRBV29-1; D gene unclear. V gave up 2 bases and J gave up 11 bases, with 12 bases separating them. Germline V lookup: CDR1 SQVTM, CDR2 ANQGSEA. There are 11 residues in the CDR3. CDR3 protein: CSVESPTGAFF. For the CDR3, the DNA is TGCAGCGTTGAATCCCCAACCGGCGCTTTCTTT.

The chain joins TRBV6-5 to TRBJ1-1; 9 nucleotides agree with TRBD1. CDR1 is MNHEY, CDR2 SVGAGI, per germline. The CDR3 sequence is 14 residues long. The V segment lost 6 bases and the J segment 3 bases; nucleotides outside the gene matches: 5. CDR3 sequence: CASSRGQGDTEAFF. The CDR3 bases are TGTGCCAGCAGCCGGGGACAGGGAGACACTGAAGCTTTCTTT.

The chain employs TRBV12-1 and TRBJ2-7. TRBV12-1 is labeled a pseudogene. The CDR3 is 14 amino acids. The CDR3 spells CASSLVSGAGEQYF. The CDR3 DNA sequence: TGTGCCAGCAGCTTAGTTTCTGGGGCGGGCGAGCAGTACTTC.

This chain connects TRBV7-9 to TRBJ1-1, with D possibly matching TRBD1 (5 bases). There are 13 residues in the CDR3. Trimming took 4 bases from V and 5 from J, leaving 11 bases between them. CDR1 is SEHNR, CDR2 FQNEAQ, per germline (reference sequence). CDR3 sequence (DNA): TGTGCCAGCAGCTCTACGGGGGTTACTGAAGCTTTCTTT. Translated: CASSSTGVTEAFF.

The J gene is TRBJ2-7, the V gene TRBV5-1, with D possibly being TRBD1 (6 bases). Germline-derived CDR1 and CDR2 are SGHRS and YFSETQ. The CDR3 covers 16 residues. Trimming took off 2 bases at V and 0 bases at J, with 15 bases between the two ends. The CDR3 loop reads CASSLVDSASSYEQYF. The DNA for the CDR3 is TGCGCCAGCAGCTTAGTGGACAGCGCCAGCTCCTACGAGCAGTACTTC.

V is TRBV6-5 and J is TRBJ2-7, with TRBD1 matching over 10 bases. The CDR3 has 15 amino acids. CDR1 is MNHEY, CDR2 SVGAGI, per germline. V lost 4 bases, J lost 2 bases, and 5 bases stayed unmatched. CDR3 region: CASSSPGQGTYEQYF. The CDR3 coding sequence is TGTGCCAGCAGTTCACCGGGACAGGGGACCTACGAGCAGTACTTC.

The V call is TRBV29-1, the J call TRBJ1-1; D unclear. The germline V gene has CDR1 SQVTM and CDR2 ANQGSEA. This CDR3 has 11 residues. V lost 1 base and J lost 11, with 11 bases in between. The CDR3 coding sequence is TGCAGCGTTGAAGTACCCTCCGGGGCTTTCTTT. This gives the protein CSVEVPSGAFF.

The rearrangement links TRBV10-3 to TRBJ1-1, with D unclear. CDR1 ENHRY and CDR2 SYGVKD come from the germline V gene. Trimming cost V 2 bases and J 0 bases, with 10 bases left between them. The CDR3 contains 15 residues. CDR3: CAISERFDMNTEAFF. In nucleotides, the CDR3 is TGTGCCATCAGTGAGAGGTTCGACATGAACACTGAAGCTTTCTTT.

This chain joins TRBV6-6 and TRBJ2-7, with D perhaps TRBD1 (7 bases). The V and J ends lost 4 bases and 4 bases respectively, with 17 bases between them. The germline CDR1 and CDR2 sequences are MNHNY and SVGAGI (reference sequence). CDR3 length: 15 amino acids. The CDR3 coding sequence is TGTGCCAGCAGTTCCCTTACGACAGGGAGGTACGAGCAGTACTTC. This sequence encodes CASSSLTTGRYEQYF.

The gene calls are TRBV7-8 and TRBJ2-3; D ambiguous. Trimming left V 4 bases short and J 3 bases short, with 17 bases between. Germline-derived CDR1 and CDR2 are SGHVS and FQNEAQ. CDR3 length equals 16 residues. Here the CDR3 reads CASSSAGERKTDTQYF. The CDR3 coding sequence is TGTGCCAGCAGCTCGGCCGGCGAGCGCAAAACAGATACGCAGTATTTT.

This clone was recorded once. The J gene is TRBJ2-2, the V gene TRBV30; D may be TRBD2 (5 bases). The CDR3 extends over 15 amino acids. Trimming took off 2 bases at V and 6 bases at J, with 16 bases between the two ends. Per the germline V gene, CDR1 is GTSNPN and CDR2 is SVGIG (reference sequence). The DNA of the CDR3 is TGTGCCTGGAGTAGGACGCGGACCGGGGCCGGGGAGCTGTTTTTT. This encodes CAWSRTRTGAGELFF.

The chain recombines TRBV5-1 with TRBJ2-1; D perhaps matches TRBD1 (5 bases). The germline gives CDR1 SGHRS, CDR2 YFSETQ. With 0 bases removed from V and 3 bases from J, the gap between germline ends came to 13 bases. There are 16 residues in the CDR3. In DNA form, the CDR3 reads TGCGCCAGCAGCTTGGAGGGGTCCCCTCGCTACAATGAGCAGTTCTTC. Amino acids: CASSLEGSPRYNEQFF. Supplemented by reference TRBV5-1 and TRBJ2-1, the full variable domain reads KAGVTQTPRYLIKTRGQQVTLSCSPISGHRSVSWYQQTPGQGLQFLFEYFSETQRNKGNFPGRFSGRQFSNSRSEMNVSTLELGDSALYLCASSLEGSPRYNEQFFGPGTRLTVL.

This chain links TRBV30 with TRBJ1-3, with D possibly being TRBD1 (6 bases). This CDR3 comprises 17 residues. V dropped 4 bases and J dropped 0 bases, with 19 bases sitting between them. Germline V gene data show CDR1 as GTSNPN and CDR2 as SVGIG (reference sequence). The CDR3 coding sequence is TGTGCCTGGACACGTACAGGGTCACTTGGCTCTGGAAACACCATATATTTT. Residues: CAWTRTGSLGSGNTIYF.

The genes are TRBV25-1 and TRBJ2-7, with 7 nucleotides matching TRBD1. The CDR3 is made up of 14 amino acids. Looked up from germline, CDR1 is MGHDK and CDR2 is SYGVNS. V shed 4 bases and J 3 bases; nucleotides not matched to a gene: 6. In DNA, the CDR3 is TGTGCCAGCAGTGGAGTGGGACAGATCTACGAGCAGTACTTC. This encodes CASSGVGQIYEQYF.

The rearrangement uses TRBV5-4 and TRBJ2-3, with 7 bases matching TRBD2. Germline V gene data show CDR1 as SGHNT and CDR2 as YYREEE (reference sequence). The CDR3 loop spans 15 amino acids. V dropped 6 bases and J dropped 0; count of bases not matched to a gene: 7. In DNA form, the CDR3 reads TGTGCCAGCAACGGGGGGAGGGTAAGCACAGATACGCAGTATTTT. Amino acid sequence: CASNGGRVSTDTQYF.

DNA of the CDR3: TGTGCCAGCTCAGCTGGACAGGAGTGGCATTTT. Its translation: CASSAGQEWHF. This chain connects TRBV18 to TRBJ1-5; 7 bases map to TRBD1. CDR1 and CDR2 from the germline V gene are KGHSH and LQKENI. The CDR3 consists of 11 residues. The junction had 7 bases not matched to a gene; V was cut back by 5 bases and J by 15 bases. The full variable domain, in which reference TRBV18 and TRBJ1-5 provide the parts outside the CDR3, is NAGVMQNPRHLVRRRGQEARLRCSPMKGHSHVYWYRQLPEEGLKFMVYLQKENIIDESGMPKERFSAEFPKEGPSILRIQQVVRGDSAAYFCASSAGQEWHFGDGTRLSIL.

The rearrangement joins TRBV30 to TRBJ1-5; D is perhaps TRBD1 (6 bases). CDR1 is GTSNPN, CDR2 SVGIG, per germline (reference sequence). This CDR3 is built from 17 residues. V lost 0 bases and J lost 7, with 22 bases in between. This chain's CDR3 is CAWSVITLGGAGQPQHF. As DNA, the CDR3 is TGTGCCTGGAGTGTAATCACCCTCGGGGGCGCGGGGCAGCCCCAGCATTTT.

The rearrangement uses TRBV15 and TRBJ2-1; TRBD2 matches at 8 bases. The CDR3 is 16 amino acids. The trim removed 2 bases at V and 6 bases at J, leaving 9 bases unmatched. Looked up from germline, CDR1 is LNHNV and CDR2 is YYDKDF (reference sequence). The CDR3 loop is CATSRSPPGGVNEQFF. CDR3 coding DNA: TGTGCCACCAGCAGATCCCCGCCGGGAGGGGTCAATGAGCAGTTCTTC.

J is TRBJ1-1 and V is TRBV19, with TRBD1 identical over 8 bases. V was pared by 5 bases and J by 3 bases, with 11 bases of the junction left unmatched. The germline gives CDR1 LNHDA, CDR2 SQIVND (reference sequence). The CDR3 sequence is 16 residues long. The CDR3 sequence is CASSAPNRGWYTEAFF. The CDR3 DNA is TGTGCCAGTAGTGCCCCCAACAGGGGGTGGTACACTGAAGCTTTCTTT.

V is TRBV30 and J is TRBJ1-1, with a weak D call TRBD1 (6 bases). With 2 bases removed from V and 2 bases from J, the gap between germline ends came to 9 bases. The CDR3 length is 13 residues. Germline V CDR1 and CDR2: GTSNPN, SVGIG (reference sequence). The CDR3 here is CAWSSQGNTEAFF. CDR3 DNA sequence: TGTGCCTGGAGTTCACAGGGAAACACTGAAGCTTTCTTT.

This chain uses TRBV5-6 with TRBJ1-4; D not certain. The CDR3 is 13 residues long. Trimming removed 1 base at V and 12 bases at J, with 13 bases between. The V gene's germline CDR1 is SGHDT and CDR2 YYEEEE. The CDR3, as DNA: TGTGCCAGCAGCTTGCTAGGGATGACCGAACTGTTTTTT. Residues: CASSLLGMTELFF.

The J gene is TRBJ1-1, the V gene TRBV5-4; TRBD1 is a possible D gene (6 bases). Trimming removed 3 bases at V and 5 bases at J, with 11 bases between. The CDR3 spans 13 residues. Germline V gene sequence: CDR1 SGHNT, CDR2 YYREEE (reference sequence). The CDR3 spells CASSSPGVTEAFF. The CDR3 coding sequence is TGTGCCAGCAGCTCGCCAGGGGTTACTGAAGCTTTCTTT.

The chain has TRBV9 and TRBJ2-1; D is undetermined. The CDR3 extends over 12 amino acids. Germline V gene sequence: CDR1 SGDLS, CDR2 YYNGEE. V gave up 9 bases and J gave up 9 bases, with 16 bases separating them. The chain's CDR3 is CATNNPRFEQFF. For the CDR3, the DNA is TGTGCCACCAACAACCCCAGGTTTGAGCAGTTCTTC.